This is a list of T cell receptor beta chains from one sample in a study of spatial heterogeneity in lung cancer. TCRdb passed the 5' RACE reads through MiXCR, listing each CDR3 protein once. Here the sample spans about 10,000 distinct CDR3 sequences, about 25% being singletons. Material: PBMCs, obtained at follow-up. These receptors were taken from a female donor with early-stage non-small cell lung cancer. The CDR3 runs from the conserved cysteine through the conserved F or W. A D gene is named only where the DNA matches it firmly. Size is omitted from some rows. Given values are once, few, many or a class for expanded clones.

TRBJ2-3	TRBV5-1	NA	NA	CASSLEYRGPDTQYF	TGCGCCAGCAGCTTGGAGTATCGGGGCCCAGATACGCAGTATTTT
TRBJ1-4	TRBV20-1	NA	NA	CSAFRGRGEKLFF	TGCAGTGCGTTCAGGGGTCGGGGTGAAAAACTGTTTTTT
TRBJ2-1	TRBV7-9	NA	medium-sized	CASSPTGAWGDEQFF	TGTGCCAGCAGCCCAACGGGAGCCTGGGGGGATGAGCAGTTCTTC
TRBJ2-7	TRBV7-9	TRBD2	NA	CASSSGLVFLSGEQYF	TGTGCCAGCAGCTCCGGACTAGTTTTCCTCTCGGGCGAGCAGTACTTC
TRBJ2-1	TRBV29-1	NA	NA	CSIESQGFYNEQFF	TGCAGCATTGAGAGTCAGGGCTTCTACAATGAGCAGTTCTTC
TRBJ2-7	TRBV29-1	NA	NA	CGGGDSYEQYF	TGCGGAGGAGGGGATTCCTACGAGCAGTACTTC
TRBJ2-7	TRBV7-4	NA	NA	CASSPTHSCGEHEQYF	TGTGCCAGCAGCCCGACTCATTCTTGCGGGGAACACGAGCAGTACTTC
TRBJ1-6	TRBV5-1	TRBD1	medium-sized	CASSRSGTEDSPLHF	TGCGCCAGCAGCCGTTCCGGGACAGAAGATTCACCCCTCCACTTT
TRBJ2-1	TRBV29-1	NA	NA	CSVEDHKGRNEQFF	TGCAGCGTTGAAGATCATAAGGGGAGAAATGAGCAGTTCTTC
TRBJ2-1	TRBV27	TRBD1	NA	CASRKDRYYNEQFF	TGTGCCAGCAGAAAGGACAGGTACTACAATGAGCAGTTCTTC
TRBJ1-3	TRBV6-5	NA	few	CASTSLGGVTRSGNTIYF	TGTGCCAGCACCTCCTTGGGGGGGGTCACCCGCTCTGGAAACACCATATATTTT
TRBJ2-1	TRBV5-4	TRBD2	NA	CASSVTSGRAYNEQFF	TGTGCCAGCAGCGTGACTAGCGGGAGGGCCTACAATGAGCAGTTCTTC
TRBJ2-1	TRBV7-3	TRBD2	NA	CASSRGLANDEQFF	TGTGCCAGCAGCCGGGGACTAGCAAACGATGAGCAGTTCTTC
TRBJ2-5	TRBV29-1	NA	few	CSVVLEAETQYF	TGCAGCGTTGTCCTTGAGGCCGAGACCCAGTACTTC
TRBJ2-2	TRBV2	TRBD2	NA	CASSQLAGGPGTGELFF	TGTGCCAGCAGTCAACTAGCGGGAGGGCCGGGCACCGGGGAGCTGTTTTTT
TRBJ2-2	TRBV5-1	TRBD1	medium-sized	CASSLFAGGTGELFF	TGCGCCAGCAGCTTGTTTGCAGGGGGCACCGGGGAGCTGTTTTTT
TRBJ2-5	TRBV29-1	NA	NA	CSAARLAGETQYF	TGCAGCGCCGCCCGATTGGCGGGGGAGACCCAGTACTTC
TRBJ2-3	TRBV2	TRBD1	NA	CASRPGTGDTDTQYF	TGTGCCAGCAGACCCGGGACAGGGGACACAGATACGCAGTATTTT
TRBJ2-7	TRBV28	NA	NA	CASSLPKGVSDEQYF	TGTGCCAGCAGCCTCCCCAAGGGGGTTTCAGACGAGCAGTACTTC
TRBJ1-2	TRBV20-1	NA	NA	CSAYYGYTF	TGCAGTGCTTATTACGGCTACACCTTC
TRBJ2-7	TRBV29-1	NA	medium-sized	CSARGPQYEQYF	TGCAGCGCCCGGGGGCCGCAATACGAGCAGTACTTC
TRBJ1-2	TRBV27	NA	few	CASRATGNYGYTF	TGTGCCAGCAGAGCCACAGGGAACTATGGCTACACCTTC
TRBJ2-3	TRBV5-1	NA	medium-sized	CASSPSSGTDTQYF	TGCGCCAGCAGCCCTAGTTCAGGGACAGATACGCAGTATTTT
TRBJ2-3	TRBV6-5	TRBD2	NA	CASSYSNRAGAADTQYF	TGTGCCAGCAGTTACTCGAACCGAGCGGGAGCAGCAGATACGCAGTATTTT
TRBJ2-1	TRBV19	NA	few	CASSISRGAVLHEQFF	TGTGCCAGTAGTATTTCCAGGGGCGCGGTGCTCCATGAGCAGTTCTTC
TRBJ2-1	TRBV5-1	NA	NA	CASSLALLSNEQFF	TGCGCCAGCAGCTTGGCCCTCCTCTCCAATGAGCAGTTCTTC
TRBJ2-7	TRBV3-1	NA	medium-sized	CASSLQGLGEQYF	TGTGCCAGCAGCCTACAGGGACTGGGCGAGCAGTACTTC
TRBJ2-7	TRBV7-9	NA	NA	CASSLLAEPSYEQYF	TGTGCCAGCAGCTTATTAGCGGAGCCCTCCTACGAGCAGTACTTC
TRBJ2-1	TRBV19	NA	NA	CASSIGLADYNEQFF	TGTGCCAGTAGTATTGGATTAGCGGACTACAATGAGCAGTTCTTC
TRBJ2-1	TRBV18	NA	few	CASSPQGGGGTYNEQFF	TGTGCCAGCTCACCACAGGGCGGTGGGGGAACCTACAATGAGCAGTTCTTC
TRBJ2-3	TRBV3-1	TRBD2	NA	CASSQDLAGMFSRSTDTQYF	TGTGCCAGCAGCCAAGATCTAGCGGGCATGTTTTCGAGGAGCACAGATACGCAGTATTTT
TRBJ2-3	TRBV5-1	NA	few	CASSLDRGTDTQYF	TGCGCCAGCAGCTTGGACAGGGGCACAGATACGCAGTATTTT
TRBJ1-2	TRBV7-8	TRBD1	few	CASSLHSGTGAYGYTF	TGTGCCAGCAGCTTACACTCCGGGACAGGGGCTTATGGCTACACCTTC
TRBJ2-1	TRBV7-2	TRBD2	few	CASSLTGLAGDEQFF	TGTGCCAGCAGCTTAACGGGGCTAGCGGGAGATGAGCAGTTCTTC
TRBJ1-1	TRBV7-2	NA	NA	CASSLAGWDTEAFF	TGTGCCAGCAGCTTAGCAGGGTGGGACACTGAAGCTTTCTTT
TRBJ2-5	TRBV12-3/TRBV12-4	TRBD2	NA	CASSTVIGTREETQYF	TGTGCCAGCAGTACCGTAATTGGGACTAGGGAAGAGACCCAGTACTTC
TRBJ2-2	TRBV19	NA	NA	CASSISGGELFF	TGTGCCAGTAGTATTAGTGGCGGGGAGCTGTTTTTT
TRBJ2-1	TRBV28	NA	few	CASSLRGHFTSYNEQFF	TGTGCCAGCAGTTTAAGAGGACATTTTACGTCCTACAATGAGCAGTTCTTC
TRBJ2-1	TRBV20-1	TRBD2	medium-sized	CSARDPRGTSPNEQFF	TGCAGTGCTAGAGATCCGCGGGGGACTAGCCCAAATGAGCAGTTCTTC
TRBJ2-1	TRBV5-1	NA	medium-sized	CASRLDSLYNEQFF	TGCGCCAGCCGGCTGGACAGTCTCTACAATGAGCAGTTCTTC
TRBJ2-1	TRBV28	TRBD2	few	CASSSAGLAGGDEQFF	TGTGCCAGCAGTTCGGCGGGACTAGCGGGAGGGGATGAGCAGTTCTTC
TRBJ2-1	TRBV5-5	TRBD1	few	CASNKGATGTEQFF	TGTGCCAGCAACAAGGGGGCGACAGGGACTGAGCAGTTCTTC
TRBJ2-1	TRBV27	TRBD1	few	CASSLQGEYNEQFF	TGTGCCAGCAGTTTACAGGGGGAATACAATGAGCAGTTCTTC
TRBJ2-7	TRBV30	TRBD2	few	CAWTPGLAGTAEQYF	TGTGCCTGGACCCCGGGACTAGCGGGGACTGCCGAGCAGTACTTC
TRBJ1-2	TRBV15	TRBD1	NA	CATSRISPSPGGMGYTF	TGTGCCACCAGCAGAATTAGCCCGAGTCCAGGGGGCATGGGCTACACCTTC
TRBJ2-7	TRBV28	NA	medium-sized	CASSSPGSPATWGSYEQYF	TGTGCCAGCAGTTCGCCCGGTTCCCCCGCGACATGGGGCTCCTACGAGCAGTACTTC